Below, one T cell receptor (beta chain) is given with its context. This sample stems from a study of blood T cell repertoires in COVID-19. At the level of the study: PBMCs, B-cell-depleted T cells, or T cells were the source of the cDNA or gDNA that made up the material.

The CDR3 loop spans 17 amino acids. Trimming removed 3 bases from V and 4 bases from J; junction bases left unmatched: 9. Germline V gene data show CDR1 as LGHDT and CDR2 as YNNKEL (reference sequence). The data were produced by immunoSEQ multiplex PCR, yet TCRdb's version contains in-frame clones alone and is incomplete. Of some 350,000 clones listed, about 90% are singletons. The sequencing sample was made of peripheral blood. This rearrangement joins TRBV3-1 (or the pseudogene TRBV3-2) to TRBJ1-6; 7 nucleotides align to TRBD1. The TCR originated in a woman between 18 and 30 years old who had recovered from COVID-19. The CDR3 loop is CASSQTGSSLYNSPLHF. The CDR3 coding sequence is TGTGCCAGCAGCCAGACAGGGAGCTCTTTATATAATTCACCCCTCCACTTT.